This T cell receptor (beta chain) was sequenced during a study of T cell clonotyping in hematopoietic cell transplantation. Assay: immunoSEQ multiplex PCR; the TCRdb copy retains only in-frame clones and omits some. The sample comprises approximately 44,000 clones, 94% of which are singletons, and around 0.81% rests with the top ten. The CDR3 has 15 residues. Germline CDR1 and CDR2: MDHEN and SYDVKM. V lost 5 bases, J lost 7 bases, and 17 bases lay in between. General study findings and limits: Pathologically expanded recipient clonotypes increased progressively from day 30 to day 180 as diversity fell. No sorting was done, leaving CD4 and CD8 contributions mixed. At the given depth, recipient repertoires were over 95% de novo clonotypes. Broader posttransplant TCR repertoire diversity was predicted by graft donor and pretransplant recipient Inverse Simpson Index values.

With respect to this clone: Its antigen is unknown.

The genes are TRBV28 and TRBJ1-4; a possible D gene is TRBD1 (6 bases). The sample taken for sequencing was peripheral blood mononuclear cells. The receptor was isolated from a woman aged 50 to 65 in good health. Some clones in this sample may be carry-over from other donors' samples. The CDR3 reads CASSRDSGGGEKLFF. The DNA of the CDR3 is TGTGCCAGCAGTAGAGACTCGGGGGGCGGTGAAAAACTGTTTTTT.